The TCR beta chain under discussion was sequenced for a study of T cells in Graves' hyperthyroidism and ophthalmopathy. Study outcomes and limitations: Ophthalmopathy, as predicted by the model, came a median roughly 6.8 months after the prediction.

CDR3 size: 15 residues. Trimming took 0 bases from V and 4 from J, leaving 13 bases between them. Germline values: CDR1 MNHEY, CDR2 SVGEGT. Patients counted as stable if ophthalmopathy did not develop within 18 months. Patients having uncontrolled infection, another autoimmune disease, pregnancy or lactation were not included. Diagnoses used clinical symptoms, serum thyroxine and TRAb, thyroid ultrasound and orbital computed tomography. Amplification of TCR beta CDR3 regions was performed using RNA transcripts as template. The TCR CDR3 was amplified in a first-round RT-PCR using the HTBI primer set. TCRdb reanalysed the multiplex PCR reads using MiXCR and keeps one entry per CDR3 protein. The sample contains nearly 750,000 distinct CDR3 sequences, around a third of which appear only once. Comments on this clonotype: Its antigen is not identified.

Sequencing input: blood. The TCR was taken from a woman aged 40 to 50 with Graves' hyperthyroidism. J is TRBJ2-7 and V is TRBV6-2 or TRBV6-3; no reliable D call. Here the CDR3 reads CASSYSERTAYEQYF. The CDR3 nucleotides read TGTGCCAGCAGTTACTCCGAACGGACCGCTTACGAGCAGTACTTC.